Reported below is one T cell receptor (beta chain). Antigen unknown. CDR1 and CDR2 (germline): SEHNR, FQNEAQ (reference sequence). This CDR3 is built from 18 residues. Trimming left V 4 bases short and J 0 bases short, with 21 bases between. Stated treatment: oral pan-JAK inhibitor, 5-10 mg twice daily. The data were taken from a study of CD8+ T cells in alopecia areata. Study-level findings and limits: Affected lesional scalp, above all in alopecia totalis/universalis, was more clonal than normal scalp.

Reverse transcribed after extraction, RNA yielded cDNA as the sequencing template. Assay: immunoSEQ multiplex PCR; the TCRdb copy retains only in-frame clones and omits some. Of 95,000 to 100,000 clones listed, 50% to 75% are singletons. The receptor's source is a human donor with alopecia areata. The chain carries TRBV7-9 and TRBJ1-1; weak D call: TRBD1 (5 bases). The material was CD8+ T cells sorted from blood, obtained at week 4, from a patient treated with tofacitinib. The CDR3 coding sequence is TGTGCCAGCAGCTCGGGACCCCCAGGCGGGGGATTGAACACTGAAGCTTTCTTT. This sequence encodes CASSSGPPGGGLNTEAFF.